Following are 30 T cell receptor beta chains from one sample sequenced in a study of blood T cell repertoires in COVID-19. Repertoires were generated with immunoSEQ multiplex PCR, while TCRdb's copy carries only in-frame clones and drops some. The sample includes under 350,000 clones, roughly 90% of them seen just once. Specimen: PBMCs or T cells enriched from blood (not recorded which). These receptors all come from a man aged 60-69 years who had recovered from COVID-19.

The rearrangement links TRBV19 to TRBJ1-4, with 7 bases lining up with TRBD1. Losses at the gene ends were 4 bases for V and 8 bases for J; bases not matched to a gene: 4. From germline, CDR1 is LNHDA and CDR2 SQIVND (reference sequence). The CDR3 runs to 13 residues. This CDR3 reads CASSRDSLEKLFF. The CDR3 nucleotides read TGTGCCAGTAGTAGGGACAGTTTAGAAAAACTGTTTTTT.

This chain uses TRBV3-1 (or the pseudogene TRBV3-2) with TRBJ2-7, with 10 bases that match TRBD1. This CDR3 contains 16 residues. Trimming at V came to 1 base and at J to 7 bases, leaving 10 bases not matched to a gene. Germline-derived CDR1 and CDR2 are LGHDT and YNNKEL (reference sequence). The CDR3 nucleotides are TGTGCCAGCAGCCAAGGGACAGGGGGTAGGATTAGTGAGCAGTACTTC. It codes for CASSQGTGGRISEQYF.

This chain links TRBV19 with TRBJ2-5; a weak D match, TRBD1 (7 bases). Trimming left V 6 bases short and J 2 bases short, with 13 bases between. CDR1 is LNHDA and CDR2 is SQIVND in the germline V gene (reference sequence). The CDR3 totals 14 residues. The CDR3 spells CASSPAGQQETQYF. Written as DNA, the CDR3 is TGTGCCAGTAGCCCCGCGGGACAGCAAGAGACCCAGTACTTC.

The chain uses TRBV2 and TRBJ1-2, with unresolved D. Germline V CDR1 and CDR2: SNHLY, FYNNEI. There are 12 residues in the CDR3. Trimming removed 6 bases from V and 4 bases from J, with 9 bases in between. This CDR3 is CASRPRGYGYTF. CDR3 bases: TGTGCCAGCAGACCGAGAGGCTATGGCTACACCTTC.

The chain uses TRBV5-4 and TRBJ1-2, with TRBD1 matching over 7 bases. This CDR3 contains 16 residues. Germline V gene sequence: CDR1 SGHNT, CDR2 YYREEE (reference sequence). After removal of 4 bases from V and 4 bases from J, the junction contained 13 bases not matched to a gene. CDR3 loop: CASSNRQGGSLYGYTF. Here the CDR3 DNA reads TGTGCCAGCAGCAACAGACAGGGCGGTTCTCTCTATGGCTACACCTTC.

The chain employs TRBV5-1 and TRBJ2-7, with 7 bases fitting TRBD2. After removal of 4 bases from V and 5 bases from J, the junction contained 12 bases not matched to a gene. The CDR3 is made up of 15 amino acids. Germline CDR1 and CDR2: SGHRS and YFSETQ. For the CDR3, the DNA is TGCGCCAGCAGCCCCCGTCGGGAGGACGAACACGAGCAGTACTTC. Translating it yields CASSPRREDEHEQYF.

The CDR3 loop is CASSFGGNNPEAFF. The CDR3 region has the DNA TGTGCCAGCAGCTTCGGGGGGAATAATCCTGAAGCTTTCTTT. V gene TRBV5-4 combines with J gene TRBJ1-1; maybe TRBD1 (5 bases). Trimming shortened V by 2 bases and J by 6 bases, and 14 bases separated the two germline ends. The CDR3 is 14 amino acids. Germline values: CDR1 SGHNT, CDR2 YYREEE (reference sequence).

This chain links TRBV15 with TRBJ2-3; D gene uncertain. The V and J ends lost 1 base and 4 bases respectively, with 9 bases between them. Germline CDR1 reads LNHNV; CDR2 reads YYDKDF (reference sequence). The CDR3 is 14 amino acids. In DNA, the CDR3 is TGTGCCACCAGCAGAGTGTCCTCCTCAGATACGCAGTATTTT. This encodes CATSRVSSSDTQYF.

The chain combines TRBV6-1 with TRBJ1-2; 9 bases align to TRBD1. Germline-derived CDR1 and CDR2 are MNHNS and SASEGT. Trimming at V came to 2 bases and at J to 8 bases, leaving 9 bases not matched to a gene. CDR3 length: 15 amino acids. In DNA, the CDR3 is TGTGCCAGCAGTGAAACCGGGACAGGGACCTACGGCTACACCTTC. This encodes CASSETGTGTYGYTF.

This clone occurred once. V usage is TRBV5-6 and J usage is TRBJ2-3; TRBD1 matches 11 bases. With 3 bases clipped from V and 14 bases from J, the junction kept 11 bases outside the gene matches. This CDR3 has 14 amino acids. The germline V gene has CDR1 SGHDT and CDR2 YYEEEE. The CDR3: CASSSMDRGRRRYF. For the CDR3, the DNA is TGTGCCAGCAGCTCCATGGACAGGGGGCGACGTCGGTATTTT.

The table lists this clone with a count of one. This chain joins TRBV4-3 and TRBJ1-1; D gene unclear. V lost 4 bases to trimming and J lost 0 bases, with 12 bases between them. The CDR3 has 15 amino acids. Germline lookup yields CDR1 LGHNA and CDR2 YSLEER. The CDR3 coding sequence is TGCGCCAGCAGCCTTTGGGCACAGATGAACACTGAAGCTTTCTTT. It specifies CASSLWAQMNTEAFF.

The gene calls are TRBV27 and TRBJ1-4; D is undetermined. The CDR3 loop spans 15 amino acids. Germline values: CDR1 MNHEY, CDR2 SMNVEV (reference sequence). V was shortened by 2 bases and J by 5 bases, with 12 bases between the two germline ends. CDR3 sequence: CASSLNPPGNEKLFF. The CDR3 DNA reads TGTGCCAGCAGTTTAAATCCACCGGGGAATGAAAAACTGTTTTTT.

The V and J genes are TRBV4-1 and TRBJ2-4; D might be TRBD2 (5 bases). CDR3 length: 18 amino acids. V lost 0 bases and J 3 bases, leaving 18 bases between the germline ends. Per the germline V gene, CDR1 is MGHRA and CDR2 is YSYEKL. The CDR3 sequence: CASSQDGPNYGGKNIQYF. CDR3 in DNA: TGCGCCAGCAGCCAAGACGGACCCAACTACGGAGGCAAAAACATTCAGTACTTC.

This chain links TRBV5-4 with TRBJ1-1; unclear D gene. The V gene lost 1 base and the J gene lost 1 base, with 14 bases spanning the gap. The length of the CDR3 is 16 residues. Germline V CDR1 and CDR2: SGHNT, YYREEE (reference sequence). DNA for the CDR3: TGTGCCAGCAGCTTGCCGGGGTGGGCGGCGAACACTGAAGCTTTCTTT. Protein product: CASSLPGWAANTEAFF.

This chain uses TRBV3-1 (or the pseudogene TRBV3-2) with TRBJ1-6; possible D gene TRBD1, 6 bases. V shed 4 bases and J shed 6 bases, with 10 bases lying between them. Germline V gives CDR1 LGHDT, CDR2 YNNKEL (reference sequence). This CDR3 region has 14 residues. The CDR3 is CASSRQVINSPLHF. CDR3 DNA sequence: TGTGCCAGCAGCCGACAGGTGATTAATTCACCCCTCCACTTT.

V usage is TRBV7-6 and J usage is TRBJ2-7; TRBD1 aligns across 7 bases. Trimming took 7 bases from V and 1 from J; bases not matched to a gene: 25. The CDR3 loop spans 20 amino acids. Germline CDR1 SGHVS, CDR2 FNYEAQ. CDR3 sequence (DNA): TGTGCCAGCAAAGGCCCGTCAACCGGGACAGCCTATATGGGGTCCTACGAGCAGTACTTC. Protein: CASKGPSTGTAYMGSYEQYF.

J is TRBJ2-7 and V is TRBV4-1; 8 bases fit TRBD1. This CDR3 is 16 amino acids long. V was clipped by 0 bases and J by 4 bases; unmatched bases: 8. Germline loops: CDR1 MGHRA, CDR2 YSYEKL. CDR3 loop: CASSQDQGQDRYEQYF. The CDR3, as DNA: TGCGCCAGCAGCCAAGATCAGGGACAGGACCGGTACGAGCAGTACTTC.

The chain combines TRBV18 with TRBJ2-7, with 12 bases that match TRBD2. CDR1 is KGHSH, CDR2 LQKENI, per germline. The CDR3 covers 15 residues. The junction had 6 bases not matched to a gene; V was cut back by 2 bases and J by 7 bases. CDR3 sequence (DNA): TGTGCCAGCTCACCAGCTAGCGGGAGGGCGAGGGAGCAGTACTTC. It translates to CASSPASGRAREQYF.

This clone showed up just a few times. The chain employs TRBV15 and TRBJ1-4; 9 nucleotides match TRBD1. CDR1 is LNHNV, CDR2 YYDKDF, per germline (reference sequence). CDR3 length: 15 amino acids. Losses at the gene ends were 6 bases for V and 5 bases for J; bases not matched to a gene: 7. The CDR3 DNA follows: TGTGCCACCAGAACCCGGACAGGGGAGAATGAAAAACTGTTTTTT. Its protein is CATRTRTGENEKLFF.

The CDR3 DNA sequence: TGTGCCAGCAGAAGTAGGGGGAAGGGGCTACCGAACACCGGGGAGCTGTTTTTT. As protein: CASRSRGKGLPNTGELFF. This chain connects TRBV27 to TRBJ2-2; D might be TRBD1 (6 bases). Looked up from germline, CDR1 is MNHEY and CDR2 is SMNVEV (reference sequence). V was clipped by 6 bases and J by 0 bases, with 20 bases between them. There are 18 residues in the CDR3.

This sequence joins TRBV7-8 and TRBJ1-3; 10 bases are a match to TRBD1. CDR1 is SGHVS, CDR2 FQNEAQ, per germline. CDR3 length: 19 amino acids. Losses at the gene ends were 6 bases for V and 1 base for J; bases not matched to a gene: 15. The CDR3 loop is CASSSYYRDRGTSGNTIYF. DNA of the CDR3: TGTGCCAGCAGTTCCTATTACCGGGACAGGGGAACGTCTGGAAACACCATATATTTT.

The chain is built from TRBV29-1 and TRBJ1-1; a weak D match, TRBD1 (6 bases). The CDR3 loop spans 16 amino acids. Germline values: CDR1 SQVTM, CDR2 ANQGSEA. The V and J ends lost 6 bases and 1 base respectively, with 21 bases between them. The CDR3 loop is CSVSLGAKTWNTEAFF. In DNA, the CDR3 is TGCAGCGTCTCCTTGGGGGCGAAAACATGGAACACTGAAGCTTTCTTT.

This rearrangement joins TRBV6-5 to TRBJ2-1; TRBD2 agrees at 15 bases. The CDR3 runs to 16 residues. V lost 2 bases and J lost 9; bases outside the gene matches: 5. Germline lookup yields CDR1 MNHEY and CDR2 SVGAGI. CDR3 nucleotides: TGTGCCAGCAGTTACAGGACTAGCGGGGGGGCCAGTGAGCAGTTCTTC. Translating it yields CASSYRTSGGASEQFF.

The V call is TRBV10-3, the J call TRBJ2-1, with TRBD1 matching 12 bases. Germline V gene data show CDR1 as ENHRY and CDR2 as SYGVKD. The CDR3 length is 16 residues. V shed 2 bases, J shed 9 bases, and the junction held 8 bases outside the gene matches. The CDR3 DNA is TGTGCCATCAGTGAGGGCCGGGACAGGGGGCAAAGTGAGCAGTTCTTC. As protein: CAISEGRDRGQSEQFF.

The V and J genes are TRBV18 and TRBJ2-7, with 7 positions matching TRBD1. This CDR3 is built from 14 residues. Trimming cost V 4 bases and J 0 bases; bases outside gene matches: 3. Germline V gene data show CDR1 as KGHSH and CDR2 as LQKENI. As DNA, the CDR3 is TGTGCCAGCTCACTCGGGACAGCCTCCTACGAGCAGTACTTC. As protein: CASSLGTASYEQYF.

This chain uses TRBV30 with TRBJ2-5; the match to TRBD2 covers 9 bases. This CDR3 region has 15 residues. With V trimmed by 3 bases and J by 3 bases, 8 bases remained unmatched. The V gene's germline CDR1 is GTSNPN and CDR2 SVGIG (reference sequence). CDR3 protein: CAWRLASGVEETQYF. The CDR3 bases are TGTGCCTGGAGACTGGCTAGCGGGGTTGAAGAGACCCAGTACTTC.

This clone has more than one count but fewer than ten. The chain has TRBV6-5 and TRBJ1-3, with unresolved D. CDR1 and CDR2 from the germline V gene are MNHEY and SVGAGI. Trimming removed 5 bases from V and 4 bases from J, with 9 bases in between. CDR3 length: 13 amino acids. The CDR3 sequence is CASSPDQGNTIYF. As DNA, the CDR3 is TGTGCCAGCAGTCCCGATCAGGGAAACACCATATATTTT.

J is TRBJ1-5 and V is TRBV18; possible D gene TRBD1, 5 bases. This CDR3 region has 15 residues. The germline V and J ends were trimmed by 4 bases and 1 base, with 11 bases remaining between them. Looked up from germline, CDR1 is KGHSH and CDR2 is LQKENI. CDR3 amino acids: CASSQKEGSNQPQHF. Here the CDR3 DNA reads TGTGCCAGCTCACAGAAGGAGGGGAGCAATCAGCCCCAGCATTTT.

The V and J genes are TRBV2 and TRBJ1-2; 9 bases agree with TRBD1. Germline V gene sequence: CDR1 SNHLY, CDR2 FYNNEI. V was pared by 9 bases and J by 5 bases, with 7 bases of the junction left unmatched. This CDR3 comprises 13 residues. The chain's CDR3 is CARDRDRAYGYTF. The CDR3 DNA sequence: TGTGCCAGGGACCGGGACAGGGCGTATGGCTACACCTTC.

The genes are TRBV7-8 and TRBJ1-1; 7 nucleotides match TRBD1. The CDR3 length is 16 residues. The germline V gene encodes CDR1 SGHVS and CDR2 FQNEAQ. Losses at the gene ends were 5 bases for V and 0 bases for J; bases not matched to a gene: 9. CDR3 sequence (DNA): TGTGCCAGCAGCGTCCGGGACAGAGTAATGAACACTGAAGCTTTCTTT. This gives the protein CASSVRDRVMNTEAFF. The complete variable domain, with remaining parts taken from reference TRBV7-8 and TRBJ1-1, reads GAGVSQSPRYKVAKRGQDVALRCDPISGHVSLFWYQQALGQGPEFLTYFQNEAQLDKSGLPSDRFFAERPEGSVSTLKIQRTQQEDSAVYLCASSVRDRVMNTEAFFGQGTRLTVV.